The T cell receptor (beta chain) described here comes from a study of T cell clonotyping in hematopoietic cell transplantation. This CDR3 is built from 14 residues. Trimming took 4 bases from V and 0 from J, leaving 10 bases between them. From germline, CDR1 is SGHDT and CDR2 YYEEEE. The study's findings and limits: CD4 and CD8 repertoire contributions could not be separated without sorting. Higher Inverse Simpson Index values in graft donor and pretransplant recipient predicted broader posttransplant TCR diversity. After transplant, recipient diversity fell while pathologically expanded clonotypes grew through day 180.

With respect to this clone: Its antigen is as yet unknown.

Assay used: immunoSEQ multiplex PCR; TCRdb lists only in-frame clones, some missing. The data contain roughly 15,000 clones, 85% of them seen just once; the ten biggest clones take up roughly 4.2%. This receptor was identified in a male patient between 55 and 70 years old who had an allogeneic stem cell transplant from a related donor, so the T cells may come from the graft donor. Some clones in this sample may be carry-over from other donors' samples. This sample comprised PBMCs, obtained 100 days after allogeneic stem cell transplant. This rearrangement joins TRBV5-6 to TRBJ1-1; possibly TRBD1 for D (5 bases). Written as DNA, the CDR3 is TGTGCCAGCAGCGACCCGACAGTGAACACTGAAGCTTTCTTT. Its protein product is CASSDPTVNTEAFF.